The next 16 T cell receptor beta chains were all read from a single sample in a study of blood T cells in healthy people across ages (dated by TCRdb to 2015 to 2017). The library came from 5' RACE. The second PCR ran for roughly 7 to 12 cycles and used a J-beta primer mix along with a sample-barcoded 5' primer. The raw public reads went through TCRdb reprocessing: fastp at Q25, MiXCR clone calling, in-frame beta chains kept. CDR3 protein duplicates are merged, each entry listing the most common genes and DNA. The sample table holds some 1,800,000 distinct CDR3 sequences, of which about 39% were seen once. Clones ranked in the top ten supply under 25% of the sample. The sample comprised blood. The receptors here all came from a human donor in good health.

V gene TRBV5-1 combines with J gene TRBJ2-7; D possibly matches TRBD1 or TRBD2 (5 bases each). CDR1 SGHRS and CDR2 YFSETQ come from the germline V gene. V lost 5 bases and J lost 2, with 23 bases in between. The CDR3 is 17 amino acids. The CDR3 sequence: CASRPWLTGPQTYEQYF. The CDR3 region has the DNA TGCGCCAGCAGACCATGGCTTACGGGGCCGCAGACCTACGAGCAGTACTTC.

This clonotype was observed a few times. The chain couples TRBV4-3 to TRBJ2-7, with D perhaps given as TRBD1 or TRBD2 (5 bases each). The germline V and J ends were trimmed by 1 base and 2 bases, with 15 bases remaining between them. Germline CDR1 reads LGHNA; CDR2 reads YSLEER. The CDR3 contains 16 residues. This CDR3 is CASSQGLGRGAYEQYF. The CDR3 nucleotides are TGCGCCAGCAGCCAAGGCCTGGGGAGAGGGGCCTACGAGCAGTACTTC.

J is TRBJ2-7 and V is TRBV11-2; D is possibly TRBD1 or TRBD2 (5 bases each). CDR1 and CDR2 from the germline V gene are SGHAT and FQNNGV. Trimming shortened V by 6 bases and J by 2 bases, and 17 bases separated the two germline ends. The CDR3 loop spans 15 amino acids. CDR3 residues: CASRLPGRRTYEQYF. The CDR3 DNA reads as TGTGCCAGCAGATTACCGGGACGGCGAACCTACGAGCAGTACTTC. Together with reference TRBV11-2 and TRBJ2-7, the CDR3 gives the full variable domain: EAGVAQSPRYKIIEKRQSVAFWCNPISGHATLYWYQQILGQGPKLLIQFQNNGVVDDSQLPKDRFSAERLKGVDSTLKIQPAKLEDSAVYLCASRLPGRRTYEQYFGPGTRLTVT.

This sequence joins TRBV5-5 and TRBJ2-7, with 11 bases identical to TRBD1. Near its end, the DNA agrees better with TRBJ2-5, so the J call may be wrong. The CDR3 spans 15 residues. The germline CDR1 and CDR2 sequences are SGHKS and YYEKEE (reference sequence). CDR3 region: CASSPDRGPGETQYF. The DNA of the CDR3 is TGTGCCAGCAGCCCGGACAGGGGGCCAGGGGAGACCCAGTACTTC.

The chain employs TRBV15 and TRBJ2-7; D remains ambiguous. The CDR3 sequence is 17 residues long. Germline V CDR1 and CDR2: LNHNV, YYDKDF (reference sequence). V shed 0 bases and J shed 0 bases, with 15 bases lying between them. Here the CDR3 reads CATSRDPLTRHSYEQYF. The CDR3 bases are TGTGCCACCAGCAGAGATCCTCTAACACGGCACTCCTACGAGCAGTACTTC.

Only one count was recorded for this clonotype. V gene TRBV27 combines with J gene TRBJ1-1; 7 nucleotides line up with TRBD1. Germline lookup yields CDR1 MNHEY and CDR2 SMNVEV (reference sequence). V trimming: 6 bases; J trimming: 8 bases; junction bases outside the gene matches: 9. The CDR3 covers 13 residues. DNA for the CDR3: TGTGCCAGCAGCCTTCTCCGGACAGGAGAAGCTTTCTTT. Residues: CASSLLRTGEAFF.

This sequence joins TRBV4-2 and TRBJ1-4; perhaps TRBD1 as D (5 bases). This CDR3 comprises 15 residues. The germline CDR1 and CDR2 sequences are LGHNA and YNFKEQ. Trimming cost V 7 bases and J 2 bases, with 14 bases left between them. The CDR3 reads CASTPLQATNEKLFF. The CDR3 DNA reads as TGTGCCAGCACCCCATTACAGGCGACTAATGAAAAACTGTTTTTT.

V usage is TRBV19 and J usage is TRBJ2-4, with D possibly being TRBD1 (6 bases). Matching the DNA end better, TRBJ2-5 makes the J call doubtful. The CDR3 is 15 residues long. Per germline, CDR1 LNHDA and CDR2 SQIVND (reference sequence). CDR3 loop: CASSPTTGLRETQYF. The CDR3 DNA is TGTGCCAGTAGTCCTACGACAGGACTTAGGGAGACCCAGTACTTC.

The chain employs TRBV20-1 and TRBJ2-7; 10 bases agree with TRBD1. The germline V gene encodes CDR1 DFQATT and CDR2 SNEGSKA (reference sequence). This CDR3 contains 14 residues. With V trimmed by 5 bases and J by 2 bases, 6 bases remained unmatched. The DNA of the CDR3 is TGCAGTGCTGAGGGTGGGACAGGGGCCTACGAGCAGTACTTC. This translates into CSAEGGTGAYEQYF.

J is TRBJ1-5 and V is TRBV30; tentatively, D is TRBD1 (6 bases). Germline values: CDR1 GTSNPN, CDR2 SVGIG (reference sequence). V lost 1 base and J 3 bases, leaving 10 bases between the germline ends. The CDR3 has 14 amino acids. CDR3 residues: CAWSAGVANQPQHF. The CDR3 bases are TGTGCCTGGAGTGCAGGGGTCGCCAATCAGCCCCAGCATTTT.

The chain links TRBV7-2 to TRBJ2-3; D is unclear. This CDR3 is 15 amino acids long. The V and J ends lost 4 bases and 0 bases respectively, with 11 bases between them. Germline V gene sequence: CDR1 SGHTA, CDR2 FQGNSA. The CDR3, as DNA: TGTGCCAGCAGCTACGCCCGTACTAGCACAGATACGCAGTATTTT. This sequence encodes CASSYARTSTDTQYF. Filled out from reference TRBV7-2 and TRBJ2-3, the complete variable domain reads GAGVSQSPSNKVTEKGKDVELRCDPISGHTALYWYRQSLGQGLEFLIYFQGNSAPDKSGLPSDRFSAERTGGSVSTLTIQRTQQEDSAVYLCASSYARTSTDTQYFGPGTRLTVL.

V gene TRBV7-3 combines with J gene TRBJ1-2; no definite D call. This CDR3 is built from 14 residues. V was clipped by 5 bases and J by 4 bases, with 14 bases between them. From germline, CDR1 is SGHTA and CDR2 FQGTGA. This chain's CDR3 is CASSLRVEGYGYTF. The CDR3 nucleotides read TGTGCCAGCAGCCTAAGGGTTGAAGGCTATGGCTACACCTTC.

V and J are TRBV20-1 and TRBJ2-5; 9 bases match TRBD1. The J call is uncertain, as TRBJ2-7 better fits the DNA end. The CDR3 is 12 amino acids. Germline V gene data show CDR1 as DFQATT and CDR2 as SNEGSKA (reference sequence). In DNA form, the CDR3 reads TGCAGTGCGCCGGACAGGGGCGCCGAGCAGTACTTC. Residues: CSAPDRGAEQYF.

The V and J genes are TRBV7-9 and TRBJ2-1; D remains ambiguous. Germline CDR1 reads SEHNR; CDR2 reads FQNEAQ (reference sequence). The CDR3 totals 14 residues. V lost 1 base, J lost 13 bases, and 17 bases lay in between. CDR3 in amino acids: CASSLGLAVETQFF. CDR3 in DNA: TGTGCCAGCAGCTTAGGCCTTGCGGTGGAGACCCAGTTCTTC.

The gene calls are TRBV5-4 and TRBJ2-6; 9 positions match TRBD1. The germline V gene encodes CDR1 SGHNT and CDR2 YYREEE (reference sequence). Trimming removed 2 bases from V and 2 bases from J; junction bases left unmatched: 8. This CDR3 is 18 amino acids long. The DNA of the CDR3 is TGTGCCAGCAGCTTCTGGCCATACAGGGGGCCTGGGGCCAACGTCCTGACTTTC. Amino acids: CASSFWPYRGPGANVLTF.

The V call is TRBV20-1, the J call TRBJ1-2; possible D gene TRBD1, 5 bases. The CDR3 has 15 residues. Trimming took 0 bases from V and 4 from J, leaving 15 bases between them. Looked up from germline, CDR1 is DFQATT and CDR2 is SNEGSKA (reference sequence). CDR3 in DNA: TGCAGTGCTAGAGATCCCGCAGGGAAGATCTATGGCTACACCTTC. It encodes CSARDPAGKIYGYTF.